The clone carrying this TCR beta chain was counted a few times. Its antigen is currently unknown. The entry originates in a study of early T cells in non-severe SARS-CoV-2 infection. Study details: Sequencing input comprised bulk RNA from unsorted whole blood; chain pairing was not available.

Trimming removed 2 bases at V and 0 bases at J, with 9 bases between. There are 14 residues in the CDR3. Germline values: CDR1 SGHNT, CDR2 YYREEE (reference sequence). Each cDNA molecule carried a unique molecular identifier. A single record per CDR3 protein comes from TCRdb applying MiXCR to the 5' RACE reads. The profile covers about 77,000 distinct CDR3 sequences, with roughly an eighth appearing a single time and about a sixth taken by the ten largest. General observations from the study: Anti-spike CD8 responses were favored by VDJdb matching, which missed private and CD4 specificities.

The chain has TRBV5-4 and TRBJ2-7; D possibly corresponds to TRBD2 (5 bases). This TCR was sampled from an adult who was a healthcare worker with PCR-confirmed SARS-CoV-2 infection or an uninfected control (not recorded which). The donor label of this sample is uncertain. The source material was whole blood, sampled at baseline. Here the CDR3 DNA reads TGTGCCAGCAGCTTCATAGGGAGCTCCTACGAGCAGTACTTC. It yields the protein CASSFIGSSYEQYF.